A selection of T cell receptor beta chains follows, all from one sample in a study of blood T cell repertoires in COVID-19. The data were produced by immunoSEQ multiplex PCR, yet TCRdb's version contains in-frame clones alone and is incomplete. This repertoire shows 200,000 to 250,000 clones, about four fifths found once; its top ten account for about 12%. Specimen: peripheral blood. The receptors here all came from a woman aged 40 to 55 with acute or convalescent COVID-19. Both conserved end residues are part of each CDR3. Fields, in order: V gene, D gene, clone size, J gene, CDR3 DNA, CDR3 protein. The D gene is left open where the match is weak. Some rows have no size entry. The others give once, few or many, or a class for an expanded clone.

>TRBV9|NA|NA|TRBJ1-1
TGTGCCAGCGGGAGGGGAGGGACTGAAGCTTTCTTT
CASGRGGTEAFF
>TRBV13|NA|NA|TRBJ2-1
TGTGCCAGCAGCTTAGTTCGTGGGCAGGGTATAGGTACTGAGCAGTTCTTC
CASSLVRGQGIGTEQFF
>TRBV9|NA|few|TRBJ2-1
TGTGCCAGCAGCGTAGACCCCCCGGCGGGGCCCATGCATGAGCAGTTCTTC
CASSVDPPAGPMHEQFF
>TRBV11-1|NA|once|TRBJ1-1
TGTGCCAGCAGCGACCCACGGGGGGCTGTGAACACTGAAGCTTTCTTT
CASSDPRGAVNTEAFF
>TRBV18|TRBD1|once|TRBJ1-5
TGTGCCAGCTCACCAAGTCGACAACAGGGGGCGGTTCAGCCCCAGCATTTT
CASSPSRQQGAVQPQHF
>TRBV19|NA|NA|TRBJ2-3
TGTGCCAGTAAGATTCCGGGCGGGAGCACAGATACGCAGTATTTT
CASKIPGGSTDTQYF
>TRBV30|NA|NA|TRBJ2-2
TGTGCCTGGACGGGGATTAACACCGGGGAGCTGTTTTTT
CAWTGINTGELFF
>TRBV19|NA|NA|TRBJ2-7
TGTGCCAGTAAGGTGAGGGATCACGCCTTGATATACGAGCAGTACTTC
CASKVRDHALIYEQYF
>TRBV29-1|TRBD1|once|TRBJ2-3
TGCAGCGTTGAAGGGGACAGGGGGCTAGGGGATACGCAGTATTTT
CSVEGDRGLGDTQYF
>TRBV5-6|NA|NA|TRBJ2-5
TGTGCCAGCAGCTTGGCTCGTCGGGGGACCCAAGAGACCCAGTACTTC
CASSLARRGTQETQYF
>TRBV6-4|NA|NA|TRBJ1-5
TGTGCCAGCAGCCTGGAGCTCGATCAGCCCCAGCATTTT
CASSLELDQPQHF
>TRBV9|NA|NA|TRBJ1-6
TGTGCCAGCAGCCCCCTTCCAGGGTCCTATAATTCACCCCTCCACTTT
CASSPLPGSYNSPLHF
>TRBV19|NA|NA|TRBJ2-1
TGTGCCAGTAGTACTGCCCTAGCAGATGAGCAGTTCTTC
CASSTALADEQFF
>TRBV30|NA|NA|TRBJ2-5
TGTGCCTGGAGTGCGGAGGTACAAGAGACCCAGTACTTC
CAWSAEVQETQYF
>TRBV7-3|TRBD1|NA|TRBJ2-1
TGTGCCAGCAGTTTACAGGGGCGGGATGAGCAGTTCTTC
CASSLQGRDEQFF
>TRBV11-1|NA|once|TRBJ2-3
TGTGCCAGCAGCTTTCACACAGATACGCAGTATTTT
CASSFHTDTQYF
>TRBV12-5|TRBD1|NA|TRBJ1-6
TGTGCTAGTGGTTCTTTGACAGGGAAGAGCTCCTATAATTCACCCCTCCACTTT
CASGSLTGKSSYNSPLHF
>TRBV30|NA|NA|TRBJ1-1
TGTGCCTGGAGTGTACGACAGGCCCAGAACACTGAAGCTTTCTTT
CAWSVRQAQNTEAFF
>TRBV27|TRBD1|NA|TRBJ1-4
TGTGCCAGCAGTATCCTACCGGGACAGGGCGACCCAACTAATGAAAAACTGTTTTTT
CASSILPGQGDPTNEKLFF
>TRBV5-1|NA|once|TRBJ2-1
TGCGCCAGCAGCTTGGAACGGTCCTACAATGAGCAGTTCTTC
CASSLERSYNEQFF
>TRBV10-3|TRBD1|NA|TRBJ2-7
TGTGCCATCAGTGAGTCGAGGACAGGGTGGGCCTGCGAGCAGTACTTC
CAISESRTGWACEQYF
>TRBV5-4|TRBD1|NA|TRBJ2-1
TGTGCCAGCAGCCCTGGACAGGGCAGCTCCTACAATGAGCAGTTCTTC
CASSPGQGSSYNEQFF
>TRBV6-5|TRBD2|NA|TRBJ2-7
TGTGCCAGCAGTTACTCGGGGGGGAACGAGCAGTACTTC
CASSYSGGNEQYF
>TRBV6-1|NA|NA|TRBJ2-3
TGTGCCAGCAGTGAAACTCGGGGGGATACGCAGTATTTT
CASSETRGDTQYF